Given below is one T cell receptor (beta chain) in context. Antigen: not known. This record belongs to a study of long-term antiretroviral therapy in people with HIV. Study-wide results and limits: Clones showing expansion before ART dominated the repertoire at all time points. Subsequent to ART, diversity was augmented yet persisted below that of transplant donor controls.

Germline V gives CDR1 SGHRS, CDR2 YFSETQ. Germline trimming cut 0 bases from V and 0 bases from J; bases unmatched to any gene: 0. The CDR3 is 16 residues long. The assay used was immunoSEQ (version v3.0), run at survey level. Profiling relied on immunoSEQ multiplex PCR, and the TCRdb table lists in-frame clones only, not all of them. The sample yields around 28,000 clones, roughly 90% seen once. The chain is built from TRBV5-1 and TRBJ2-6; TRBD2 agrees at 7 bases. Sequences were derived from unsorted PBMCs, sampled 1.8 years after starting antiretroviral therapy. This clonotype was sampled from a woman aged 18 to 35 with HIV. The CDR3 sequence: CASSLGGSSGANVLTF. The CDR3 DNA sequence: TGCGCCAGCAGCTTGGGCGGGAGCTCTGGGGCCAACGTCCTGACTTTC.